This record concerns one T cell receptor beta chain sequence. In germline, CDR1 is LNHDA, CDR2 SQIVND (reference sequence). CDR3 length equals 15 residues. The ends were cut back, 2 bases at V and 5 bases at J, with 12 bases in the middle. Using immunoSEQ multiplex PCR, the repertoire was profiled, and TCRdb retains in-frame clones only, with some absent. The sample includes approximately 270,000 clones, roughly nine tenths of them seen just once. The data were obtained in a study of blood T cell repertoires in COVID-19. Across the study: T cells, B-cell-depleted T cells, or PBMCs provided the cDNA or gDNA that served as material.

Source material: PBMCs or T cells enriched from blood (not recorded which). The gene calls are TRBV19 and TRBJ1-4, with D unresolved. The source of this sequence is a human donor in a cohort exposed to, infected with or recovered from COVID-19 (not recorded which). The donor label of this sample is uncertain. DNA for the CDR3: TGTGCCAGTAGTATAAATTTGAGGCTAAATGAAAAACTGTTTTTT. This encodes CASSINLRLNEKLFF.